This entry lists 7 T cell receptor beta chains sequenced from one sample in a study of cytomegalovirus exposure and HLA in healthy donors. With 60 Vbeta and 13 Jbeta primers, the PCR was carried out. Produced via immunoSEQ multiplex PCR; TCRdb's table is partial and in-frame only. The data hold about 190,000 clones, with 80% observed a single time. Specimen: PBMCs. All receptors come from a boy aged 5-17 years in good health and CMV-seronegative.

DNA for the CDR3: TGCGCCAGCAGCGAATCGGCGGTTAGTACCACTGAAGCTTTCTTT. Protein sequence: CASSESAVSTTEAFF. This chain joins TRBV4-1 and TRBJ1-1, with D unclear. The CDR3 totals 15 residues. Trimming stripped 5 bases from V and 4 bases from J, with 17 bases between. Per the germline V gene, CDR1 is MGHRA and CDR2 is YSYEKL.

The chain links TRBV5-5 to TRBJ1-4; 9 bases align to TRBD1. The CDR3 spans 16 residues. Trimming at V came to 4 bases and at J to 6 bases, leaving 10 bases not matched to a gene. From germline, CDR1 is SGHKS and CDR2 YYEKEE (reference sequence). CDR3 nucleotide sequence: TGTGCCAGCAGCGGGGACAGGGTAGAAGGGTATGAAAAACTGTTTTTT. Its translation is CASSGDRVEGYEKLFF.

This clone was detected once. The same CDR3 can be traced to other DNA sequences in this sample. The rearrangement links TRBV7-2 to TRBJ2-3, with 8 bases identical to TRBD1. Trimming removed 7 bases from V and 1 base from J; junction bases left unmatched: 7. This CDR3 region has 15 residues. Germline V lookup: CDR1 SGHTA, CDR2 FQGNSA. The CDR3 nucleotides read TGTGCCAGCACTTTAGCGACAGGGGGCACAGATACGCAGTATTTT. This gives the protein CASTLATGGTDTQYF.

This clone showed up just a few times. The V call is TRBV18, the J call TRBJ2-7; no reliable D call. V was trimmed by 0 bases and J by 0 bases, leaving 9 bases between them. Germline-derived CDR1 and CDR2 are KGHSH and LQKENI. The CDR3 totals 15 residues. CDR3 nucleotide sequence: TGTGCCAGCTCACCACCGGCGGTGAGCTCCTACGAGCAGTACTTC. This codes for CASSPPAVSSYEQYF.

The chain has TRBV9 and TRBJ2-1, with 13 positions matching TRBD2. The CDR3 length is 17 residues. V was clipped by 7 bases and J by 5 bases; unmatched bases: 12. Germline V lookup: CDR1 SGDLS, CDR2 YYNGEE. The CDR3 bases are TGTGCCAGCGAAAGAAGACTAGCGGGGGGCAGGGACAATGAGCAGTTCTTC. Translation gives CASERRLAGGRDNEQFF.

V usage is TRBV7-6 and J usage is TRBJ1-1, with TRBD1 matching 7 bases. CDR1 is SGHVS and CDR2 is FNYEAQ in the germline V gene. CDR3 length: 14 amino acids. J gave up 5 bases and V 1 base, and 4 bases lay outside the gene matches. Here the CDR3 DNA reads TGTGCCAGCAGCTTAGTCAGGGGGGAAACTGAAGCTTTCTTT. Translating gives CASSLVRGETEAFF.

This clone was recorded a few times. V gene TRBV19 combines with J gene TRBJ1-6; D remains ambiguous. Looked up from germline, CDR1 is LNHDA and CDR2 is SQIVND (reference sequence). There are 15 residues in the CDR3. The V and J ends lost 8 bases and 12 bases respectively, with 23 bases between them. The CDR3 region has the DNA TGTGCCAGTCGCCCCGCGGGGAGCCTGACTAGACCCCTCCACTTT. It codes for CASRPAGSLTRPLHF.